A single T cell receptor beta chain is shown here with its context. Its antigen is not yet known. No qualities accompany the bases; no much larger clone lies one base away. The data are from a study of Ad26.COV2.S vaccination and SARS-CoV-2 variants (dated by TCRdb to the early 2020s). For the wider study: TCRbeta repertoire sequencing served as the tool for gauging how specific and how broad the SARS-CoV-2-reactive T cell receptors were following Ad26.COV2.S vaccination. A total of roughly 32 samples were included in the TCR-sequenced set, comprising about 20 Ad26.COV2.S vaccine recipients, 5 placebo recipients and 8 SARS-CoV-2 convalescent individuals.

Interpreted using the paper, the time point label stands for: individuals recovered from natural SARS-CoV-2 infection. TCRbeta CDR3 regions were sequenced with the immunoSEQ Assay. After extraction, genomic DNA underwent amplification by bias-controlled multiplex PCR, followed by high-throughput sequencing. Under the source paper's analysis protocol: To quantify the absolute abundance of every unique TCRbeta CDR3 region, sequences were collapsed and filtered. T cell fraction was estimated by normalizing TCRbeta template counts to usable DNA, with usable DNA measured through amplification of reference genes found in all nucleated cells. Repertoire TCRs were annotated as SARS-CoV-2-specific when V gene, CDR3 amino acid sequence and J gene were exactly matched to a known reactive TCR set. The reference SARS-CoV-2 TCR set was obtained from MIRA and was filtered for enrichment in COVID-19-positive ImmuneCODE repertoires, whereby public or cross-reactive TCRs were removed. Using the MIRA antigens, annotated TCRs were further analysed by specific ORF or by position within an ORF. Breadth was defined as the number of annotated unique rearrangements divided by the total number of unique productive rearrangements, and depth was defined as the summed frequency of the annotated unique rearrangements. Two-sided Wilcoxon rank-sum tests were used to compare TCR breadth between groups. Drawn from immuneACCESS, this table holds only the in-frame rearrangements with V and J called that TCRdb kept. Clones are partly lost; checked studies trace under half to an unresolved V gene and leave the rest unexplained. V and J calls and clone size are copied from that table; D and trimming were computed from the DNA. The sample records 180,000 or so clones, around 88% of which are singletons. The top ten hold around 6.3% of the sample.

Points the paper makes about the study in general: Compared with placebo recipients, Ad26.COV2.S recipients showed higher spike-specific TCR breadth (P = 0.0014). According to the authors, total T cell responses may have been underestimated by the TCR breadth and depth analyses. Comparable non-spike TCR breadth was observed between vaccine and placebo recipients, consistent with only spike being contained in the vaccine. After vaccination, substantial breadth of spike-specific CD8+ and CD4+ T cell responses was reported.

The CDR3 spans 16 residues, from the cysteine through the phenylalanine. Only CDR3 DNA is held: 48 bases, read in frame from base 1. V is shortened by 0 bases, J by 9 bases, and the region joining them spans 18 bases. CDR1 and CDR2, looked up from the germline V gene, are MNHEY and SVGAGI. The material was peripheral blood, obtained after recovery from COVID-19. This receptor was obtained from a human donor who had recovered from COVID-19. This chain joins TRBV6-5 to TRBJ2-1; no confident D gene assignment can be made. The CDR3 region: CASSYSGQYMPSEQFF. The bases are TGTGCCAGCAGTTACTCCGGCCAGTATATGCCATCTGAGCAGTTCTTC.